These 12 T cell receptor beta chains came from one sample sequenced in a study of T-cell reconstitution after alpha-beta-depleted transplantation in children. For TCRbeta, the library was prepared with unique molecular identifiers. TCRdb re-analysed the PCR reads in MiXCR, keeping a single row per CDR3 protein. The sample carries roughly 200,000 distinct CDR3 sequences, roughly 14% recorded once. Material: PBMCs from the stem cell graft donor, obtained from the stem cell graft. The origin of the receptors is a human donor who donated a stem cell graft to a child with acute lymphoblastic leukemia.

Regarding this clonotype: A much larger clonotype is one base distant, so this may be a read error. V usage is TRBV21-1 and J usage is TRBJ2-7; the D call TRBD2 from the table was never checked on the DNA. TRBV21-1 is flagged as a pseudogene. The length of the CDR3 is 15 residues. The CDR3 reads CASSYRLSGGYEQYF. Written as DNA, the CDR3 is TGTGCCAGCAGCTACCGCCTTAGCGGGGGCTACGAGCAGTACTTC.

At least ten counts were recorded for this clonotype. The chain couples TRBV27 to TRBJ2-5; D is unclear. This CDR3 spans 13 amino acids. Germline V gives CDR1 MNHEY, CDR2 SMNVEV (reference sequence). V shed 2 bases and J shed 4 bases, with 8 bases lying between them. DNA for the CDR3: TGTGCCAGCAGTTTAAACGGTGGAGAGACCCAGTACTTC. Translated, it gives CASSLNGGETQYF.

This clonotype has at least ten counts. This rearrangement joins TRBV12-3 or TRBV12-4 to TRBJ1-6; D call uncertain. V shed 6 bases and J shed 10 bases, with 13 bases lying between them. The CDR3 runs 13 residues. This CDR3 reads CASSPRGGSPLHF. DNA of the CDR3: TGTGCCAGCAGCCCCCGCGGAGGGTCACCCCTCCACTTT.

The chain uses TRBV4-1 and TRBJ2-7; D possibly matches TRBD1 or TRBD2 (5 bases each). Germline V gene lookup returns CDR1 MGHRA and CDR2 YSYEKL. The CDR3 spans 18 residues. The V gene lost 4 bases and the J gene lost 6 bases, with 28 bases spanning the gap. The CDR3 DNA reads as TGCGCCAGCAGCCCCACGACTCTGCCGGGGCTAAGAGGAGGCGAGCAGTACTTC. Its protein is CASSPTTLPGLRGGEQYF.

In its sample, this clonotype was seen many times. The rearrangement uses TRBV28 and TRBJ1-3, with D hard to call. Trimming pared 3 bases from V and 0 bases from J, leaving 9 bases between. Germline-derived CDR1 and CDR2 are MDHEN and SYDVKM. The CDR3 runs to 15 residues. This CDR3 is CASSFRQPSGNTIYF. CDR3 nucleotide sequence: TGTGCCAGCAGTTTTAGGCAACCCTCTGGAAACACCATATATTTT.

The CDR3 loop reads CASSLSGSGANVLTF. CDR3 nucleotide sequence: TGTGCCAGCAGCTTATCGGGCTCCGGGGCCAACGTCCTGACTTTC. The chain has TRBV7-9 and TRBJ2-6; D is unclear. V shed 2 bases and J shed 4 bases, with 9 bases lying between them. The germline V gene encodes CDR1 SEHNR and CDR2 FQNEAQ (reference sequence). The CDR3 runs 15 residues.

This clonotype was counted ten times or more. The CDR3 is CAISGTSGTASYEQYF. CDR3 coding DNA: TGTGCCATCAGTGGGACTAGCGGAACGGCATCCTACGAGCAGTACTTC. The genes are TRBV10-3 and TRBJ2-7, with TRBD2 matching over 10 bases. The CDR3 is 16 residues long. Germline V gene data show CDR1 as ENHRY and CDR2 as SYGVKD. Unmatched junction bases numbered 7, after V lost 4 bases and J lost 1 base.

This clonotype was seen ten or more times. The chain couples TRBV4-1 to TRBJ1-1; D gene ambiguous. V gave up 0 bases and J gave up 8 bases, with 13 bases separating them. This CDR3 is 14 amino acids long. The V gene's germline CDR1 is MGHRA and CDR2 YSYEKL. The CDR3: CASSQDALGREAFF. DNA for the CDR3: TGCGCCAGCAGCCAAGATGCGCTTGGAAGGGAAGCTTTCTTT.

The V and J genes are TRBV29-1 and TRBJ2-7; 9 bases match TRBD2. Germline V gene data show CDR1 as SQVTM and CDR2 as ANQGSEA. This CDR3 is built from 12 residues. The V and J ends lost 5 bases and 3 bases, in that order; junction bases with no gene match: 2. This CDR3 reads CSVRREGYEQYF. DNA of the CDR3: TGCAGCGTTAGGCGGGAGGGCTACGAGCAGTACTTC.

This clonotype was seen at least ten times. The chain combines TRBV6-5 with TRBJ1-1; the D is unclear. The length of the CDR3 is 12 residues. The germline CDR1 and CDR2 sequences are MNHEY and SVGAGI. Trimming removed 6 bases at V and 1 base at J, with 6 bases between. This CDR3 is CASRSGNTEAFF. In DNA, the CDR3 is TGTGCCAGCAGGTCCGGGAACACTGAAGCTTTCTTT.

This clonotype has a count of ten or more. This sequence joins TRBV28 and TRBJ1-5; unclear D gene. This CDR3 contains 15 residues. Germline V gene lookup returns CDR1 MDHEN and CDR2 SYDVKM. V was shortened by 6 bases and J by 0 bases, with 12 bases between the two germline ends. As DNA, the CDR3 is TGTGCCAGCAGCCCGCAGGACGATAGCAATCAGCCCCAGCATTTT. Amino acid sequence: CASSPQDDSNQPQHF.

This clonotype was observed at least ten times. This chain joins TRBV5-1 and TRBJ2-1; possibly TRBD2 for D (6 bases). This CDR3 is 17 amino acids long. Germline-derived CDR1 and CDR2 are SGHRS and YFSETQ. V was clipped by 0 bases and J by 8 bases, with 21 bases between them. For the CDR3, the DNA is TGCGCCAGCAGCTTGGCGAGTAGGGCGGGAACAGGCGATGAGCAGTTCTTC. It codes for CASSLASRAGTGDEQFF. The entire variable domain, with the rest obtained from reference TRBV5-1 and TRBJ2-1, is as follows: KAGVTQTPRYLIKTRGQQVTLSCSPISGHRSVSWYQQTPGQGLQFLFEYFSETQRNKGNFPGRFSGRQFSNSRSEMNVSTLELGDSALYLCASSLASRAGTGDEQFFGPGTRLTVL.